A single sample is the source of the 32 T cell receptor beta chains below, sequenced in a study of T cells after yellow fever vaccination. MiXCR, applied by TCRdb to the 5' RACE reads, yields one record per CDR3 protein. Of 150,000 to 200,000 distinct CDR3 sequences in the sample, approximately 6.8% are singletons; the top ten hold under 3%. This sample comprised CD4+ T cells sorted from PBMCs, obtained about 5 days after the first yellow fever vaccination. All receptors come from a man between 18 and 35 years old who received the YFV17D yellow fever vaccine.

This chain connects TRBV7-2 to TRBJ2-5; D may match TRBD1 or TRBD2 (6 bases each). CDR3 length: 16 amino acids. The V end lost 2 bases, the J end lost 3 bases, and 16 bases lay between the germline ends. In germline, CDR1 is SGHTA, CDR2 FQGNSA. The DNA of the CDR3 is TGTGCCAGCAGCTTAATAGATAGGGGGGCCGAAGAGACCCAGTACTTC. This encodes CASSLIDRGAEETQYF.

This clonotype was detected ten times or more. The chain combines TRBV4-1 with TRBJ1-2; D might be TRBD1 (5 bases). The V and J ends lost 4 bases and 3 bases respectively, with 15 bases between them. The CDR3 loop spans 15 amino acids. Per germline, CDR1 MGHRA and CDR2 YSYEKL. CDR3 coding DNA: TGCGCCAGCAGCCGCGAGGGTCAGGGAGACTATGGCTACACCTTC. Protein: CASSREGQGDYGYTF.

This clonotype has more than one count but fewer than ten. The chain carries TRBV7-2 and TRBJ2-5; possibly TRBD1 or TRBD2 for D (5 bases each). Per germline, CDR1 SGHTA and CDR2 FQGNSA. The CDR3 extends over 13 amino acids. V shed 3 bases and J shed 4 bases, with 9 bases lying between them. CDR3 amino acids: CASSFIGTETQYF. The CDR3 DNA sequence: TGTGCCAGCAGCTTTATAGGGACAGAGACCCAGTACTTC.

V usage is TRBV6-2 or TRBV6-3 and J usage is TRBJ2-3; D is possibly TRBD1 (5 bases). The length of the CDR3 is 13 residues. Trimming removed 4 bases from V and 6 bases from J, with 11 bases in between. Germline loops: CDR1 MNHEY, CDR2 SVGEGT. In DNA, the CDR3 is TGTGCCAGCAGTTTCATCAGGGCTGATACGCAGTATTTT. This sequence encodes CASSFIRADTQYF.

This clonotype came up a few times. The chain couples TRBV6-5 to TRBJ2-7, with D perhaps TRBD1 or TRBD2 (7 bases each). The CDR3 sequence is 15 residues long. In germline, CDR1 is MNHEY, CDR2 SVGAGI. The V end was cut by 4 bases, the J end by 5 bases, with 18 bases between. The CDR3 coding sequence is TGTGCCAGCAGTTCCGCAGGGGGGGGCCGGAACGAGCAGTACTTC. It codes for CASSSAGGGRNEQYF.

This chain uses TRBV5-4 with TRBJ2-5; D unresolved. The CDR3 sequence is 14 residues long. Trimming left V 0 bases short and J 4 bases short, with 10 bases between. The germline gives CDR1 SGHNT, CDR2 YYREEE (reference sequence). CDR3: CASSLGLVGETQYF. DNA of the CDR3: TGTGCCAGCAGCTTGGGGCTGGTGGGAGAGACCCAGTACTTC.

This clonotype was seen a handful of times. The DNA for the CDR3 is TGTGCCAGCAGTGGGACAGGGAGCGATGGCTACACCTTC. It translates to CASSGTGSDGYTF. The rearrangement joins TRBV2 to TRBJ1-2; 8 nucleotides line up with TRBD1. Germline CDR1 is SNHLY and CDR2 is FYNNEI. This CDR3 has 13 amino acids. Losses at the gene ends were 4 bases for V and 6 bases for J; bases not matched to a gene: 4.

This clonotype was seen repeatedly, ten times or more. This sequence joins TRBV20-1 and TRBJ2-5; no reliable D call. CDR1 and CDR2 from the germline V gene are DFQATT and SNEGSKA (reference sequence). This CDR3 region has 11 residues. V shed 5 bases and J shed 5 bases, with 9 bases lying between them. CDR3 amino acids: CSALGQETQYF. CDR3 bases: TGCAGTGCTCTAGGTCAGGAGACCCAGTACTTC.

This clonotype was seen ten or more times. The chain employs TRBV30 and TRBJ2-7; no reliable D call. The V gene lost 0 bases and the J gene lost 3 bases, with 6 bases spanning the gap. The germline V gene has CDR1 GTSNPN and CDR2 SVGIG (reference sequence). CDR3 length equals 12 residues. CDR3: CAWSVVGYEQYF. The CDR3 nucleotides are TGTGCCTGGAGTGTTGTCGGCTACGAGCAGTACTTC.

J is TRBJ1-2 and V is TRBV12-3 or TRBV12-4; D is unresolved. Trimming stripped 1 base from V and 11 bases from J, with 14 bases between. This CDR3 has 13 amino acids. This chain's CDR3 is CASSLGTRRWYTF. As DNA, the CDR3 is TGTGCCAGCAGTTTAGGAACAAGGCGGTGGTACACCTTC.

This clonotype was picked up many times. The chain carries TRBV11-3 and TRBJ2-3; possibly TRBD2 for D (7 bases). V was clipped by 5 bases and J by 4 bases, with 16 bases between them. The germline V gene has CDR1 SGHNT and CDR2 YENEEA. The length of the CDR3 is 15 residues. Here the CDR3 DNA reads TGTGCCAGCAGCCCACGGACGGGGGGCCCAGATACGCAGTATTTT. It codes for CASSPRTGGPDTQYF.

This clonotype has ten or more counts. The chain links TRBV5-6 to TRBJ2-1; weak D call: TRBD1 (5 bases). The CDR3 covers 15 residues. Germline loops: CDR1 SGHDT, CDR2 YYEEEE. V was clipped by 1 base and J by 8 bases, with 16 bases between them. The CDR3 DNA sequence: TGTGCCAGCAGCTTGCGTCAGGGCGGCCCCGATGAGCAGTTCTTC. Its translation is CASSLRQGGPDEQFF.

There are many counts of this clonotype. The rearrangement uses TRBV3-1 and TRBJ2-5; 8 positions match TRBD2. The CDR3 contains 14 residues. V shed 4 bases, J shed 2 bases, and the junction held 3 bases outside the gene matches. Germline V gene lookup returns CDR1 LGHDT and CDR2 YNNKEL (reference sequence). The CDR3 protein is CASSLGTRQETQYF. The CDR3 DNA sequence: TGTGCCAGCAGCCTCGGGACTAGACAAGAGACCCAGTACTTC.

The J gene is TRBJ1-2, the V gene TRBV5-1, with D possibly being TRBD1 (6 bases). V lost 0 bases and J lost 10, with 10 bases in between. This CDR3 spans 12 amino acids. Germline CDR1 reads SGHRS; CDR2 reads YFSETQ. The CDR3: CASSLGGRDYTF. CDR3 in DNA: TGCGCCAGCAGCTTGGGGGGGCGAGACTACACCTTC.

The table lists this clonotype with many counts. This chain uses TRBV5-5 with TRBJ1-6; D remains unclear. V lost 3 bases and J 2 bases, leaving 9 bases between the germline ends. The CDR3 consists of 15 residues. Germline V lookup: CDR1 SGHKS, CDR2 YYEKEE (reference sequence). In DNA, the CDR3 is TGTGCCAGCAGCTCCACAAAAGCCTATAATTCACCCCTCCACTTT. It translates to CASSSTKAYNSPLHF.

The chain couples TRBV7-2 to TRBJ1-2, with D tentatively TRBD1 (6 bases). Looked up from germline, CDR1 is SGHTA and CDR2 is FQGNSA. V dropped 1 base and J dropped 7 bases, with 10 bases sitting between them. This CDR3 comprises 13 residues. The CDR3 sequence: CASSLESGAGYTF. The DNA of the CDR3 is TGTGCCAGCAGCTTAGAATCGGGGGCTGGCTACACCTTC.

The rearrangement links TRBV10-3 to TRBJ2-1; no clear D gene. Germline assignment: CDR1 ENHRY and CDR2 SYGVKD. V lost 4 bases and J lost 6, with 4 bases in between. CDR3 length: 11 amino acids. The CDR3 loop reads CAISGFNEQFF. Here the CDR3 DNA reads TGTGCCATCAGTGGGTTCAATGAGCAGTTCTTC.

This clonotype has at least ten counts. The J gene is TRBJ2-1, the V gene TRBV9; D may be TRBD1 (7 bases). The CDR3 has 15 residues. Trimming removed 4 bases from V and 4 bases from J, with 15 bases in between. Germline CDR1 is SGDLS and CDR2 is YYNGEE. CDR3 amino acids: CASSLGGGQYNEQFF. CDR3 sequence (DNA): TGTGCCAGCAGCCTAGGAGGGGGCCAGTACAATGAGCAGTTCTTC.

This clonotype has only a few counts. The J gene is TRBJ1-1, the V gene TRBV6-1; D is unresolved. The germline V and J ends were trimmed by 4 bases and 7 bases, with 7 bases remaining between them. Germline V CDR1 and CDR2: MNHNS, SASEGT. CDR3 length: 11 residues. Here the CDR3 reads CASSGGIEAFF. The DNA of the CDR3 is TGTGCCAGCAGTGGAGGGATTGAAGCTTTCTTT.

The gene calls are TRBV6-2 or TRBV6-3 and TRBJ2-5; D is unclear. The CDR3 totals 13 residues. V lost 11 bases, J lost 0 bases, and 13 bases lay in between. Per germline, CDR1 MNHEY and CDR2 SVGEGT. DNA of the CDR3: TGTGCCGGCCGAAGGATAAACCAAGAGACCCAGTACTTC. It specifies CAGRRINQETQYF.

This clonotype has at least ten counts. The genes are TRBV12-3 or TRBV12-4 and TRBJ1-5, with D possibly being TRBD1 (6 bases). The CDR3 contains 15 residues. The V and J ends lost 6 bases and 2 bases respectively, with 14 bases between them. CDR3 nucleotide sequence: TGTGCCAGCAGCGCCCTGGGGGGCGGCAATCAGCCCCAGCATTTT. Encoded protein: CASSALGGGNQPQHF.

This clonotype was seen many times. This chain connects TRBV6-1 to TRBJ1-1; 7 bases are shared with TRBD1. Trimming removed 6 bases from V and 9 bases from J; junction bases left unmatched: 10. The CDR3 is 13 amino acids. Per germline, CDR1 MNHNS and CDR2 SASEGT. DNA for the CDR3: TGTGCCAGCAGCCAGGGGGTACGGGATCAAGCTTTCTTT. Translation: CASSQGVRDQAFF.

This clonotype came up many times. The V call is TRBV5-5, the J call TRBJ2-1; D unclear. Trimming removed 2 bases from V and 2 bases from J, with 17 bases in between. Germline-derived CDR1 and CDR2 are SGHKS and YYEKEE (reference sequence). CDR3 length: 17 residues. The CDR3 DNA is TGTGCCAGCAGCTTCGCTTTACCGTACATAACCTACAATGAGCAGTTCTTC. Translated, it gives CASSFALPYITYNEQFF.

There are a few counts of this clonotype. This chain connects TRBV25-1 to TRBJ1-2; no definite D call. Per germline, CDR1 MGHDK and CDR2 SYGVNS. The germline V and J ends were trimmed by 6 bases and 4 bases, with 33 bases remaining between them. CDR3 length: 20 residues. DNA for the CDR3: TGTGCCAGCAGCCCCCACGCAGGTTTTCTAGGCCGGACTGATGCCTATGGCTACACCTTC. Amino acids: CASSPHAGFLGRTDAYGYTF.

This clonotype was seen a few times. The CDR3 nucleotides are TGTGCCAGCAGCGGACTAGCGGGTGAGACCCAGTACTTC. Encoded protein: CASSGLAGETQYF. The chain joins TRBV7-2 to TRBJ2-5; 11 nucleotides agree with TRBD2. There are 13 residues in the CDR3. After removal of 5 bases from V and 5 bases from J, the junction contained 1 base not matched to a gene. The germline CDR1 and CDR2 sequences are SGHTA and FQGNSA.

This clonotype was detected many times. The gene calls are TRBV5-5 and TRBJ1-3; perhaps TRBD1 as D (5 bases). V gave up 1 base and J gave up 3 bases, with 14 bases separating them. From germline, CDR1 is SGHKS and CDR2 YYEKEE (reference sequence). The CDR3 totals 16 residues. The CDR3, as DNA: TGTGCCAGCAGCTTGTCTTTCAGGGTCTTTGGAAACACCATATATTTT. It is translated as CASSLSFRVFGNTIYF.

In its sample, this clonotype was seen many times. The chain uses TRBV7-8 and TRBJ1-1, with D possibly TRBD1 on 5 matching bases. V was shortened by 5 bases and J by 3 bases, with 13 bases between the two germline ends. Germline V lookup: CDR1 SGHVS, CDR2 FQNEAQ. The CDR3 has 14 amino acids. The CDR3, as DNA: TGTGCCAGCAGCCCAGGCCGAGGGGACACTGAAGCTTTCTTT. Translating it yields CASSPGRGDTEAFF.

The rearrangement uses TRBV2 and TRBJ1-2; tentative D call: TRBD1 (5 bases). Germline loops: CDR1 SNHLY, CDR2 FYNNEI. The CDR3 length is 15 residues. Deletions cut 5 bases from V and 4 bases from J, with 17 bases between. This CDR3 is CASSRESGNPYGYTF. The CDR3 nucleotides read TGTGCCAGCAGTCGCGAGTCAGGGAATCCCTATGGCTACACCTTC.

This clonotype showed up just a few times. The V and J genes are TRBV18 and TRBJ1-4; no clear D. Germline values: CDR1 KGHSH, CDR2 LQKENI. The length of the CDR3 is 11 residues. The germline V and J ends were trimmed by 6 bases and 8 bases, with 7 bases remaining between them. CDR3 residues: CASSLEEKLFF. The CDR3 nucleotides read TGTGCCAGCTCCCTAGAGGAAAAACTGTTTTTT. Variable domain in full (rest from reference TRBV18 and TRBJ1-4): NAGVMQNPRHLVRRRGQEARLRCSPMKGHSHVYWYRQLPEEGLKFMVYLQKENIIDESGMPKERFSAEFPKEGPSILRIQQVVRGDSAAYFCASSLEEKLFFGSGTQLSVL.

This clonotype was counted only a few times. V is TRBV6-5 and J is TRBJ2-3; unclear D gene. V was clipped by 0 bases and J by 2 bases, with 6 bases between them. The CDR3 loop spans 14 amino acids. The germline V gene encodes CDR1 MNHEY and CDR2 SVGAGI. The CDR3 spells CASSYSTITDTQYF. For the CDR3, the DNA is TGTGCCAGCAGTTACTCGACCATCACAGATACGCAGTATTTT.

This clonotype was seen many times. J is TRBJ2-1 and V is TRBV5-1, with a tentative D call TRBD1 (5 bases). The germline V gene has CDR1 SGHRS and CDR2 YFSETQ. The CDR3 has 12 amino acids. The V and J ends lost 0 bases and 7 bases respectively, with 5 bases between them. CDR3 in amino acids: CASSLEGNEQFF. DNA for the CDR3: TGCGCCAGCAGCTTGGAGGGGAATGAGCAGTTCTTC.

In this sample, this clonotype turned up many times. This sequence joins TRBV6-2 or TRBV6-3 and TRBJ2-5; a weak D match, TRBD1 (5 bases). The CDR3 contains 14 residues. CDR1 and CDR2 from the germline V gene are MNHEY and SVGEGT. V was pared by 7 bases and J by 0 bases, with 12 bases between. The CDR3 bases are TGTGCCAGCAAGTCGGACACCAACCAAGAGACCCAGTACTTC. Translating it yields CASKSDTNQETQYF.